These 5 T cell receptor beta chains were sequenced from one sample in a study of early T cells in non-severe SARS-CoV-2 infection (dated by TCRdb to about 2021). Library preparation used 5' RACE. The sequencer listed for this sample is NextSeq 500. TCRdb's own reprocessing of the public reads used fastp at Q25 and MiXCR and kept productive beta chains. Duplicate CDR3 protein sequences are folded into a single record with the most common DNA and genes. Present in this sample are 60,000 to 65,000 distinct CDR3 sequences, 8% to 9% of which were seen just once. The ten largest clones take up 13% of the sample. The material sequenced was whole blood, taken at baseline. The receptors derive from an adult who was a healthcare worker with PCR-confirmed SARS-CoV-2 infection or an uninfected control (not recorded which).

Ten or more counts support this clonotype. V and J are TRBV5-6 and TRBJ2-3; unclear D gene. V was clipped by 2 bases and J by 0 bases, with 7 bases between them. This CDR3 spans 14 amino acids. The germline V gene has CDR1 SGHDT and CDR2 YYEEEE. CDR3 loop: CASSLAGSTDTQYF. The CDR3 region has the DNA TGTGCCAGCAGCTTAGCCGGAAGCACAGATACGCAGTATTTT.

The chain joins TRBV20-1 to TRBJ1-2, with D tentatively TRBD1 (6 bases). Germline-derived CDR1 and CDR2 are DFQATT and SNEGSKA (reference sequence). The V and J ends lost 5 bases and 8 bases respectively, with 21 bases between them. The CDR3 is made up of 14 amino acids. Here the CDR3 reads CSAPPRPGVWGYTF. DNA for the CDR3: TGCAGTGCTCCTCCCCGGCCAGGGGTTTGGGGCTACACCTTC.

This clonotype turned up a few times. This chain joins TRBV29-1 and TRBJ1-4; 7 bases are a match to TRBD1. The CDR3 covers 15 residues. The V gene's germline CDR1 is SQVTM and CDR2 ANQGSEA. Trimming at V came to 7 bases and at J to 3 bases, leaving 11 bases not matched to a gene. The CDR3 spells CSAPTGSGANEKLFF. CDR3 nucleotide sequence: TGCAGCGCCCCGACAGGGAGTGGGGCTAATGAAAAACTGTTTTTT.

This clonotype was seen only a few times. The chain is built from TRBV14 and TRBJ2-1; D gene unclear. There are 13 residues in the CDR3. The V end lost 1 base, the J end lost 4 bases, and 5 bases lay between the germline ends. Germline CDR1 reads SGHDN; CDR2 reads FVKESK. CDR3 sequence reads: CASSQGLYNEQFF. The CDR3 DNA is TGTGCCAGCAGCCAAGGACTTTACAATGAGCAGTTCTTC.

Many counts were recorded for this clonotype. The chain links TRBV15 to TRBJ2-3, with 8 bases identical to TRBD1. The germline V gene encodes CDR1 LNHNV and CDR2 YYDKDF (reference sequence). CDR3 length: 16 amino acids. V shed 1 base and J 2 bases; nucleotides not matched to a gene: 5. CDR3 in amino acids: CATSRAQGAYTDTQYF. The CDR3 region has the DNA TGTGCCACCAGCAGAGCCCAGGGGGCTTACACAGATACGCAGTATTTT.